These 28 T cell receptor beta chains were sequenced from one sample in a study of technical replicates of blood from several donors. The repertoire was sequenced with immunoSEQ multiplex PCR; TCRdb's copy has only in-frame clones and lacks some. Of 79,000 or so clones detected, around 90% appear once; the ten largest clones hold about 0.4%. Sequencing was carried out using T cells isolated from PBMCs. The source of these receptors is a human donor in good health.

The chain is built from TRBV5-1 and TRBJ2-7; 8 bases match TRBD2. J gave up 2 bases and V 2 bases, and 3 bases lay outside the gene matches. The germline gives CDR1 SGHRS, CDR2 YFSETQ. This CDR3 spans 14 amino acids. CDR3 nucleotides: TGCGCCAGCAGCTTACTAGCGGAGGCCTACGAGCAGTACTTC. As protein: CASSLLAEAYEQYF.

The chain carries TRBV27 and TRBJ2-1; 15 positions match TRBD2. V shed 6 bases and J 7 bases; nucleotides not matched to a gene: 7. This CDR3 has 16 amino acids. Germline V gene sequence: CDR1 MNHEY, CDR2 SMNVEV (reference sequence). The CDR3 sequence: CASSRTSGRAINEQFF. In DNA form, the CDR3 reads TGTGCCAGCAGCCGGACTAGCGGGAGGGCCATTAATGAGCAGTTCTTC.

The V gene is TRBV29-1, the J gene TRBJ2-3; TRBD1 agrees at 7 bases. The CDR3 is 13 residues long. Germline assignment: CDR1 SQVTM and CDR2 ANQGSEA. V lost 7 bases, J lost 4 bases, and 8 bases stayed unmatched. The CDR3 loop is CSADDRDADTQYF. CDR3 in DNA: TGCAGCGCCGATGACAGGGACGCAGATACGCAGTATTTT.

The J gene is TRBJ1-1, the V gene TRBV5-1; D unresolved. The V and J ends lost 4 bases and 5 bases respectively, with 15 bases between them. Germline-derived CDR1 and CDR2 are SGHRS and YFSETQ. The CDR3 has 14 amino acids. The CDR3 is CASSPLPGGTEAFF. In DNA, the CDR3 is TGCGCCAGCAGCCCCCTGCCAGGAGGGACTGAAGCTTTCTTT.

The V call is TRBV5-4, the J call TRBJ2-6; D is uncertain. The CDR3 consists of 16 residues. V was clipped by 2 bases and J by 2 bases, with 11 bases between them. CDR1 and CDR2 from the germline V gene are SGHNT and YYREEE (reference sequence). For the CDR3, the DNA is TGTGCCAGCAGCTTACCGGGTCGACCTGGGGCCAACGTCCTGACTTTC. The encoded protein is CASSLPGRPGANVLTF.

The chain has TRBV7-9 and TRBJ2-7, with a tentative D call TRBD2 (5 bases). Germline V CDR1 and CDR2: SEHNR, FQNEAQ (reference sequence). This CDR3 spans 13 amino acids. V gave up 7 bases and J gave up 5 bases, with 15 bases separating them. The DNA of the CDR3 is TGTGCCAGCAACCTAGGGAGTGTCAACGAGCAGTACTTC. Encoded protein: CASNLGSVNEQYF.

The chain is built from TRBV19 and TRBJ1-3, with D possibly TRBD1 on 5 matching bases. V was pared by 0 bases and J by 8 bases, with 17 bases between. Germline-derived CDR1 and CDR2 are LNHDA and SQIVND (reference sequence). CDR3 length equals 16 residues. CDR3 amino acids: CASSIDGAGRQDTIYF. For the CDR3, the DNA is TGTGCCAGTAGTATAGATGGGGCAGGACGCCAGGACACCATATATTTT.

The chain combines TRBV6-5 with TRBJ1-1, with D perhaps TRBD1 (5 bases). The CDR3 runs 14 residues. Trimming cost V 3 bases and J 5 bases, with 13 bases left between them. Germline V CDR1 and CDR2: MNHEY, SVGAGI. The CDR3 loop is CASSYLASGTEAFF. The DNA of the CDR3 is TGTGCCAGCAGTTATCTTGCTTCAGGGACTGAAGCTTTCTTT.

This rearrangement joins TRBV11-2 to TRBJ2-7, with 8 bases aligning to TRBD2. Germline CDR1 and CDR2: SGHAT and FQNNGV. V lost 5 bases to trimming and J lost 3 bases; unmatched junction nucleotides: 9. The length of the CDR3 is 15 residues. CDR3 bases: TGTGCCAGCAGCCTATCCTCGCTAGCGGGCTACGAGCAGTACTTC. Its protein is CASSLSSLAGYEQYF.

The CDR3: CASSLERDEDEQYF. The CDR3, as DNA: TGTGCCAGCAGCTTAGAGCGGGATGAGGACGAGCAGTACTTC. The chain links TRBV11-1 to TRBJ2-7; 7 bases agree with TRBD2. J gave up 5 bases and V 1 base, and 5 bases lay outside the gene matches. Germline CDR1 SGHAT, CDR2 FQDESV (reference sequence). The CDR3 totals 14 residues.

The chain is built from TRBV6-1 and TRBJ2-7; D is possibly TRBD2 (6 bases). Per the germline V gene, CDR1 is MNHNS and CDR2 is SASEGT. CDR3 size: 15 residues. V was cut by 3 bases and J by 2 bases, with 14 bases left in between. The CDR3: CASSDHRGSPYEQYF. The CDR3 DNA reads TGTGCCAGCAGTGATCACCGGGGGTCACCCTACGAGCAGTACTTC.

CDR3 residues: CAWSYREGSYNEQFF. The CDR3 DNA reads as TGTGCCTGGAGTTACAGGGAAGGCTCCTACAATGAGCAGTTCTTC. This chain uses TRBV30 with TRBJ2-1; D might be TRBD1 (6 bases). This CDR3 region has 15 residues. The germline gives CDR1 GTSNPN, CDR2 SVGIG (reference sequence). With 2 bases removed from V and 0 bases from J, the gap between germline ends came to 11 bases.

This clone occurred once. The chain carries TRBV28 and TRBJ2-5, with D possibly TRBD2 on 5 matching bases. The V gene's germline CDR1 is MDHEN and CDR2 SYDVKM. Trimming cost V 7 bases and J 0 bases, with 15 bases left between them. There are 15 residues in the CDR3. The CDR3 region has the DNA TGTGCCAGCACCCCCCTAGAGGGTTACCAAGAGACCCAGTACTTC. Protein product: CASTPLEGYQETQYF.

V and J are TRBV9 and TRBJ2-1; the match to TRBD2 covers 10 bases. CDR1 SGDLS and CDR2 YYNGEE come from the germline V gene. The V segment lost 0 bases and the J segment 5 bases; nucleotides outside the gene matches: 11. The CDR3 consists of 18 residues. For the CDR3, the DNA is TGTGCCAGCAGCGTAGAAGGACTAGCGGACTATGGACACAATGAGCAGTTCTTC. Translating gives CASSVEGLADYGHNEQFF. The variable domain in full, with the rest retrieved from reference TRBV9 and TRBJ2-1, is DSGVTQTPKHLITATGQRVTLRCSPRSGDLSVYWYQQSLDQGLQFLIQYYNGEERAKGNILERFSAQQFPDLHSELNLSSLELGDSALYFCASSVEGLADYGHNEQFFGPGTRLTVL.

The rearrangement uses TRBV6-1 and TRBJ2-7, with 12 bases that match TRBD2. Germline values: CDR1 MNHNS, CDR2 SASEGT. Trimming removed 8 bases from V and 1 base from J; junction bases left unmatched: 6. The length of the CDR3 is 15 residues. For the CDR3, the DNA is TGTGCCAGCCACCGGACTAGCGGGGCTTCCTACGAGCAGTACTTC. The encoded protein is CASHRTSGASYEQYF.

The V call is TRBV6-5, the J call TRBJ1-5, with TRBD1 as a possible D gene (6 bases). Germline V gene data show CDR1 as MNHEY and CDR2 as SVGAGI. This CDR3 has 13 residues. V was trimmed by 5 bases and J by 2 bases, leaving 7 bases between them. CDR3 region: CASSRQGNQPQHF. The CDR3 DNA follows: TGTGCCAGCAGTCGACAGGGCAATCAGCCCCAGCATTTT.

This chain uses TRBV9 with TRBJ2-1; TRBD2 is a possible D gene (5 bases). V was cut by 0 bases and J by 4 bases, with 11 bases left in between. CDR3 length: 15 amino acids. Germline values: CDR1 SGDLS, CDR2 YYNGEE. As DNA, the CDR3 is TGTGCCAGCAGCGTAGAATTAGCGAGGTACAATGAGCAGTTCTTC. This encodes CASSVELARYNEQFF.

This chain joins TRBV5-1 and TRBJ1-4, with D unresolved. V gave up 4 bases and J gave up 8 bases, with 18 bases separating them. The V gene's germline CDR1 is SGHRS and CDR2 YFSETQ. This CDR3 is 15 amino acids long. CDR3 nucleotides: TGCGCCAGCAGCCTTGCACCGACTAGACCAGAAAAACTGTTTTTT. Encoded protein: CASSLAPTRPEKLFF.

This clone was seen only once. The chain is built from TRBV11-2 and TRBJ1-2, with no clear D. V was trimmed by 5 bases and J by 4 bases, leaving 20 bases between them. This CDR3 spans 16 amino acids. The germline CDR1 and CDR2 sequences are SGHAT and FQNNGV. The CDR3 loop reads CASSDNTRGAGYGYTF. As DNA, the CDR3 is TGTGCCAGCAGCGATAACACACGGGGTGCGGGCTATGGCTACACCTTC. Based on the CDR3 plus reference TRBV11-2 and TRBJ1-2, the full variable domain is EAGVAQSPRYKIIEKRQSVAFWCNPISGHATLYWYQQILGQGPKLLIQFQNNGVVDDSQLPKDRFSAERLKGVDSTLKIQPAKLEDSAVYLCASSDNTRGAGYGYTFGSGTRLTVV.

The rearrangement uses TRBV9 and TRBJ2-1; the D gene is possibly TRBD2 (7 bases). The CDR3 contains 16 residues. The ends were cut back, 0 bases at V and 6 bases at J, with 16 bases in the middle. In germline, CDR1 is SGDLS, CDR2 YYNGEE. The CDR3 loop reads CASSVVGGGPSNEQFF. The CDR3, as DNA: TGTGCCAGCAGCGTAGTAGGGGGAGGGCCGTCCAATGAGCAGTTCTTC.

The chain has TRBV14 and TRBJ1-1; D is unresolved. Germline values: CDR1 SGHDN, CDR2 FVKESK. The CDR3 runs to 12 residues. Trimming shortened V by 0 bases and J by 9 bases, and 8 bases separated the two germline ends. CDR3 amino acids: CASSQDSPQAFF. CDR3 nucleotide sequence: TGTGCCAGCAGCCAAGATAGCCCCCAAGCTTTCTTT.

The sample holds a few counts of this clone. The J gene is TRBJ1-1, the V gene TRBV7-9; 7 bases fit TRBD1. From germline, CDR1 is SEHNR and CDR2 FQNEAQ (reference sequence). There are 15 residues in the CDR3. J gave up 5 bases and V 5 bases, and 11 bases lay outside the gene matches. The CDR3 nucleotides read TGTGCCAGCAGCCTCTCTAGGGGGCTTGGAACTGAAGCTTTCTTT. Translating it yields CASSLSRGLGTEAFF. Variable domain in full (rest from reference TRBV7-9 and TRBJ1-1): DTGVSQNPRHKITKRGQNVTFRCDPISEHNRLYWYRQTLGQGPEFLTYFQNEAQLEKSRLLSDRFSAERPKGSFSTLEIQRTEQGDSAMYLCASSLSRGLGTEAFFGQGTRLTVV.

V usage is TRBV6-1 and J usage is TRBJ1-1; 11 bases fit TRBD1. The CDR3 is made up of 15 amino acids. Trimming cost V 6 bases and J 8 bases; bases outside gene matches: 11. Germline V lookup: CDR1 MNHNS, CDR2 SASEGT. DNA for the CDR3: TGTGCCAGCAGGAGGTCGGGACAGGGGGGGGTGGAAGCTTTCTTT. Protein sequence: CASRRSGQGGVEAFF.

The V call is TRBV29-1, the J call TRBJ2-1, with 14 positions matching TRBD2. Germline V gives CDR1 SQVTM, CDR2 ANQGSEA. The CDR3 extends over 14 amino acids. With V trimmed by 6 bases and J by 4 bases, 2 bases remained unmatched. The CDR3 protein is CSVRLAGGYNEQFF. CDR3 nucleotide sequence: TGCAGCGTAAGACTAGCGGGAGGGTACAATGAGCAGTTCTTC.

CDR3 in amino acids: CSVEVRYEQYF. CDR3 in DNA: TGCAGCGTTGAAGTCCGTTACGAGCAGTACTTC. The chain uses TRBV29-1 and TRBJ2-7, with unresolved D. The CDR3 extends over 11 amino acids. Per germline, CDR1 SQVTM and CDR2 ANQGSEA. Trimming removed 1 base from V and 4 bases from J, with 5 bases in between.

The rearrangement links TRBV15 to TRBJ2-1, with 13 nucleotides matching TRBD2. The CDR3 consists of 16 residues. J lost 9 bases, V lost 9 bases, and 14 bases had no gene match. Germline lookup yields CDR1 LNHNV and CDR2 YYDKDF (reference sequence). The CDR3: CATRLTPGLAGSEQFF. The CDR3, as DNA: TGTGCCACAAGACTTACACCGGGACTAGCGGGAAGTGAGCAGTTCTTC. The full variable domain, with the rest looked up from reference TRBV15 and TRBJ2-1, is DAMVIQNPRYQVTQFGKPVTLSCSQTLNHNVMYWYQQKSSQAPKLLFHYYDKDFNNEADTPDNFQSRRPNTSFCFLDIRSPGLGDTAMYLCATRLTPGLAGSEQFFGPGTRLTVL.

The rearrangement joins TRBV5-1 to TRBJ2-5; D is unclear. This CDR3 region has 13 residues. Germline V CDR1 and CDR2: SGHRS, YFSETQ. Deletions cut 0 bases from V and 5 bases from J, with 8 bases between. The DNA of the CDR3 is TGCGCCAGCAGCTTGGATACGGTTGAGACCCAGTACTTC. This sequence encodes CASSLDTVETQYF.

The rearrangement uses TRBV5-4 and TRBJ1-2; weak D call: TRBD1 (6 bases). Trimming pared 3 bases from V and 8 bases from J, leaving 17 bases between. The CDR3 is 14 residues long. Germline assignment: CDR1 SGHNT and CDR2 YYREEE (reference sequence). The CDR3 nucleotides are TGTGCCAGCAGCTGGGGTCTGGGGGCGCAAGGCTACACCTTC. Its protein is CASSWGLGAQGYTF.